These 5 T cell receptor beta chains were all obtained from the same sample, sequenced in a study of T cells in Graves' hyperthyroidism and ophthalmopathy (dated by TCRdb to between 2018 and 2021). Receptor amplification or capture employed multiplex PCR. The reads were generated on an Illumina HiSeq 2000. Amplification of TCR beta CDR3 regions was carried out from RNA transcripts. For the first round of RT-PCR on the TCR CDR3, the HTBI primer set was used together with the Qiagen OneStep RT-PCR kit. Clones were called with MiXCR by TCRdb after fastp trimmed the public reads at Q25, and only in-frame beta chains were retained. Entries are consolidated by CDR3 protein sequence, retaining the most common genes and DNA. The sample records under 450,000 distinct CDR3 sequences, 15% to 18% of which are singletons. 13% to 15% of the sample is taken by the ten largest. The sequencing input was blood. These receptors were taken from a woman aged 18 to 35 with Graves' hyperthyroidism.

This clonotype was found many times. The chain has TRBV28 and TRBJ2-4; TRBD2 aligns across 10 bases. V lost 2 bases, J lost 0 bases, and 7 bases stayed unmatched. Germline V gene data show CDR1 as MDHEN and CDR2 as SYDVKM. The CDR3 runs to 18 residues. CDR3: CASSLGLAGVLAKNIQYF. DNA of the CDR3: TGTGCCAGCAGTTTAGGTCTAGCGGGAGTCTTAGCCAAAAACATTCAGTACTTC. Variable domain in full (rest from reference TRBV28 and TRBJ2-4): DVKVTQSSRYLVKRTGEKVFLECVQDMDHENMFWYRQDPGLGLRLIYFSYDVKMKEKGDIPEGYSVSREKKERFSLILESASTNQTSMYLCASSLGLAGVLAKNIQYFGAGTRLSVL.

This clonotype was observed a few times. The chain employs TRBV19 and TRBJ2-7; 7 bases match TRBD1. V was pared by 5 bases and J by 5 bases, with 12 bases of the junction left unmatched. Looked up from germline, CDR1 is LNHDA and CDR2 is SQIVND (reference sequence). This CDR3 is 15 amino acids long. CDR3 nucleotide sequence: TGTGCCAGTAGTGATCCGAGACAGGGCCGGAACGAGCAGTACTTC. Protein product: CASSDPRQGRNEQYF.

The rearrangement links TRBV7-2 to TRBJ2-3; D not certain. The CDR3 covers 16 residues. Germline CDR1 and CDR2: SGHTA and FQGNSA. Trimming pared 1 base from V and 4 bases from J, leaving 15 bases between. CDR3 coding DNA: TGTGCCAGCAGCTTAGTCCCCCCACGAGAGCCAGATACGCAGTATTTT. This codes for CASSLVPPREPDTQYF. Variable domain in full (rest from reference TRBV7-2 and TRBJ2-3): GAGVSQSPSNKVTEKGKDVELRCDPISGHTALYWYRQSLGQGLEFLIYFQGNSAPDKSGLPSDRFSAERTGGSVSTLTIQRTQQEDSAVYLCASSLVPPREPDTQYFGPGTRLTVL.

This clonotype was seen at least ten times. The chain uses TRBV7-9 and TRBJ2-7; D is unresolved. Germline V lookup: CDR1 SEHNR, CDR2 FQNEAQ (reference sequence). The V end was cut by 5 bases, the J end by 9 bases, with 17 bases between. The CDR3 sequence is 13 residues long. The CDR3 sequence: CASSPQNSPGQYF. As DNA, the CDR3 is TGTGCCAGCAGCCCCCAAAACTCTCCGGGGCAGTACTTC.

This chain links TRBV19 with TRBJ2-3; perhaps TRBD2 as D (6 bases). This CDR3 is 15 amino acids long. Per the germline V gene, CDR1 is LNHDA and CDR2 is SQIVND (reference sequence). With 5 bases removed from V and 3 bases from J, the gap between germline ends came to 15 bases. Written as DNA, the CDR3 is TGTGCCAGTAGTTGGCGGGACCATCGGACAGATACGCAGTATTTT. This translates into CASSWRDHRTDTQYF.